This TCR beta chain was obtained from a study of blood T cell repertoires in COVID-19. Original processing methods: Estimation of nucleated cell counts relied on the amplification of reference gene primers. TCRdb's copy holds only in-frame clones and misses some; the assay was immunoSEQ multiplex PCR. The DNA gave D and trimming, while V, J and clone size come from that table. The sample shows about 98,000 clones, about 85% of them seen only once. The CDR3 has 16 amino acids. Germline V gene data show CDR1 as MNHEY and CDR2 as SVGAGI. V lost 4 bases to trimming and J lost 1 base; unmatched junction nucleotides: 5.

The V call is TRBV6-5, the J call TRBJ2-3, with 10 bases fitting TRBD2. This sequence originates from a man aged 65 to 85 with acute or convalescent COVID-19. Sequencing was carried out using peripheral blood. Here the CDR3 reads CASSLAGTSGTDTQYF. For the CDR3, the DNA is TGTGCCAGCAGTTTAGCCGGGACTAGCGGCACAGATACGCAGTATTTT.